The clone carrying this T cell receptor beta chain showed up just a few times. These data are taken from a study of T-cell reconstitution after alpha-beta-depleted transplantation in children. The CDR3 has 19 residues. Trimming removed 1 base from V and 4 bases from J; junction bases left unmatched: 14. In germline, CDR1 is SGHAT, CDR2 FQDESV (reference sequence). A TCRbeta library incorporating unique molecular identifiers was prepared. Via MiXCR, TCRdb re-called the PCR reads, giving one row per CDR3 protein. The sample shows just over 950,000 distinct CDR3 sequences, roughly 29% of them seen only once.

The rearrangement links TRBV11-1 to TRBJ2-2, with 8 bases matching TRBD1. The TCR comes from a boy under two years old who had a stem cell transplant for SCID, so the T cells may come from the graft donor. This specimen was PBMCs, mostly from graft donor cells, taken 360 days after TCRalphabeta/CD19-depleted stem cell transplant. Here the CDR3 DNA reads TGTGCCAGCAGCTTAGACCTAGTCCGGACAGGGAGAGGCACCGGGGAGCTGTTTTTT. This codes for CASSLDLVRTGRGTGELFF.